This T cell receptor (beta chain) was found in a study of blood T cell repertoires in COVID-19. As for the study in general: Spain, Italy and the United States supplied samples that represented acute and convalescent COVID-19.

V lost 0 bases, J lost 0 bases, and 2 bases stayed unmatched. Germline V lookup: CDR1 SGHNT, CDR2 YYREEE (reference sequence). The CDR3 length is 17 residues. Membership in each cohort depended on participant-reported clinical history. Cohort 3 donors were reported recovered after two negative PCRs, clearance, or symptom resolution. Original processing methods: Reference gene primer amplification yielded estimated nucleated cell counts. TCRdb's copy holds only in-frame clones and misses some; the assay was immunoSEQ multiplex PCR. Clone size and the V and J calls come from that table; the DNA yielded D and trimming. The sample holds a few hundred thousand clones, 70% to 85% seen once.

Sequences were obtained from PBMCs or T cells enriched from blood (not recorded which). The V and J genes are TRBV5-4 and TRBJ2-4; TRBD2 matches 11 bases. This clonotype was obtained from a woman aged 55-75 years who had recovered from COVID-19. CDR3 amino acids: CASSLVGLAVAKNIQYF. In nucleotides, the CDR3 is TGTGCCAGCAGCTTGGTGGGACTAGCGGTAGCCAAAAACATTCAGTACTTC.